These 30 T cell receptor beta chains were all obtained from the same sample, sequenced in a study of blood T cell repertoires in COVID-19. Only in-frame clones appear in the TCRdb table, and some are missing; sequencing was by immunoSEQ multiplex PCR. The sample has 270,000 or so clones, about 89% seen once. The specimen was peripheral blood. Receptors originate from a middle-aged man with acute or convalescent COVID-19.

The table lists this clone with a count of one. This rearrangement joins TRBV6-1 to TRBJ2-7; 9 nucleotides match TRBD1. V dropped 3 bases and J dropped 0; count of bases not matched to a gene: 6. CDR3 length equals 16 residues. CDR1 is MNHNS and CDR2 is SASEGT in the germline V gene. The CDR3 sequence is CASSEGDRVYSYEQYF. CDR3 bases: TGTGCCAGCAGTGAGGGGGACAGGGTCTACTCCTACGAGCAGTACTTC.

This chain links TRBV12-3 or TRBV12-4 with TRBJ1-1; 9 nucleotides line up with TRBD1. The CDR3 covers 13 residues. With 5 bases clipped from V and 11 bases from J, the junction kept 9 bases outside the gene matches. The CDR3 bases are TGTGCCAGCAGTCCTGGGACAGGGATGGTTGCTTTCTTT. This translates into CASSPGTGMVAFF.

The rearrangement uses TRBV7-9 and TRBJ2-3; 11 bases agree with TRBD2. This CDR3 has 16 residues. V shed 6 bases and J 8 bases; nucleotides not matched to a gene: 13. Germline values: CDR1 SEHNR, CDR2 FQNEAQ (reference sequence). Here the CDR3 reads CASSTRLAGGEGTQYF. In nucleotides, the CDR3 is TGTGCCAGCAGTACTCGCCTAGCGGGGGGCGAAGGTACGCAGTATTTT. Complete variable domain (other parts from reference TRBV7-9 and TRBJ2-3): DTGVSQNPRHKITKRGQNVTFRCDPISEHNRLYWYRQTLGQGPEFLTYFQNEAQLEKSRLLSDRFSAERPKGSFSTLEIQRTEQGDSAMYLCASSTRLAGGEGTQYFGPGTRLTVL.

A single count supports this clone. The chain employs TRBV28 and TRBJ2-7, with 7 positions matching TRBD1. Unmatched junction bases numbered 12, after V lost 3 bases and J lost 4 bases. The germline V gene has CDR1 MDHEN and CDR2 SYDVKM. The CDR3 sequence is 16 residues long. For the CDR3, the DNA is TGTGCCAGCAGTTTTAGTAAGACAGGGAAAGGATACGAGCAGTACTTC. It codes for CASSFSKTGKGYEQYF.

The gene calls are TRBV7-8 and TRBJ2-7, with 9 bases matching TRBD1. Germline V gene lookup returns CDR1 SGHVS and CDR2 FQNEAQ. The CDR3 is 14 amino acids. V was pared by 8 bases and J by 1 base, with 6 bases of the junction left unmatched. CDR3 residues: CASVRDRASYEQYF. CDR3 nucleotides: TGTGCCAGCGTCCGGGACAGGGCTTCCTACGAGCAGTACTTC.

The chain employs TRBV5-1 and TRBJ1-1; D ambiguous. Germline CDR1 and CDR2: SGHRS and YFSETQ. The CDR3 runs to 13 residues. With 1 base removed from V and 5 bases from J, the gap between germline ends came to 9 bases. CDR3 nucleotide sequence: TGCGCCAGCAGCTTGACTCGGTCGACTGAAGCTTTCTTT. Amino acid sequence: CASSLTRSTEAFF.

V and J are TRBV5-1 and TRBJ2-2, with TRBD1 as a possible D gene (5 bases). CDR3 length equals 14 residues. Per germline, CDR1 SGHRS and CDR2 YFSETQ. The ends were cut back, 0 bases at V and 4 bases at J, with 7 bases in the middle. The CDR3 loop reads CASSLGGSTGELFF. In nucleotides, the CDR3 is TGCGCCAGCAGCTTGGGGGGCAGCACCGGGGAGCTGTTTTTT.

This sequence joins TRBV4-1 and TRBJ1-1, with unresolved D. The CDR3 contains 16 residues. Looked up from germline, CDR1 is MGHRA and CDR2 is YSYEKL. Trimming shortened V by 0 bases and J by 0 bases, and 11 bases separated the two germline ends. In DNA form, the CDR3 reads TGCGCCAGCAGCCAAGAGGTTAGCAGTTTGAACACTGAAGCTTTCTTT. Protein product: CASSQEVSSLNTEAFF.

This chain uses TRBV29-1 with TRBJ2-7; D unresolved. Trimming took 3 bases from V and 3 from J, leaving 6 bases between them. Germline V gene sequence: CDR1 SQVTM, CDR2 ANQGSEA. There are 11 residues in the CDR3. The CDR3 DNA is TGCAGCGTTGATAATCTCTACGAGCAGTACTTC. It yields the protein CSVDNLYEQYF.

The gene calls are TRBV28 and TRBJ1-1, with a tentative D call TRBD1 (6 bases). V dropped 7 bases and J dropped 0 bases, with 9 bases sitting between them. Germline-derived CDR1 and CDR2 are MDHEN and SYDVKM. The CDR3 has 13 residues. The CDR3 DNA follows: TGTGCCAGCATGACAGGCCTGAACACTGAAGCTTTCTTT. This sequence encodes CASMTGLNTEAFF.

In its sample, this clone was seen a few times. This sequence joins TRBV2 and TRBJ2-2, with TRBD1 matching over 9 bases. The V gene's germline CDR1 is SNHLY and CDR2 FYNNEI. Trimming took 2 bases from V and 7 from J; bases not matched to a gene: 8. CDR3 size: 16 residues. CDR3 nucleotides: TGTGCCAGCAGTGAATTCGGGACAGGGATGGACGGGGAGCTGTTTTTT. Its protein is CASSEFGTGMDGELFF.

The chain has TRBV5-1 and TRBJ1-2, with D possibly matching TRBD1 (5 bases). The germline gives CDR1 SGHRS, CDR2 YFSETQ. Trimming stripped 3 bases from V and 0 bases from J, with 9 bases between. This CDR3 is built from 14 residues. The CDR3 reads CASSSMTANYGYTF. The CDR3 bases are TGCGCCAGCAGCTCGATGACAGCTAACTATGGCTACACCTTC.

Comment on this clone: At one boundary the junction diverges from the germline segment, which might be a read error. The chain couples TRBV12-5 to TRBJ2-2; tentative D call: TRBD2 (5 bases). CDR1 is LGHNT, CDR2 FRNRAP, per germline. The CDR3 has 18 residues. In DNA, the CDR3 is TGTGCTAGTGGTTTGGTACTCTGGGTTAGCGCGAACACCGGGAAGCTGTTTTTT. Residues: CASGLVLWVSANTGKLFF.

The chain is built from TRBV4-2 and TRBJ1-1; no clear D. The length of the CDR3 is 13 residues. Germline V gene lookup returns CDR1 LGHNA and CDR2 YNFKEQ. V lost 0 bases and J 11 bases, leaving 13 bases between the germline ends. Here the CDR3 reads CASSQEFAGGAFF. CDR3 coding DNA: TGTGCCAGCAGCCAAGAGTTTGCGGGCGGGGCTTTCTTT.

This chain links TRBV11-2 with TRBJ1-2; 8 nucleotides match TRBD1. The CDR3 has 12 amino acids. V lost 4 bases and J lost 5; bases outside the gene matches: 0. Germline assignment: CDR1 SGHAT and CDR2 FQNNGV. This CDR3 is CASSWTGYGYTF. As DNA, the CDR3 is TGTGCCAGCAGCTGGACAGGGTATGGCTACACCTTC.

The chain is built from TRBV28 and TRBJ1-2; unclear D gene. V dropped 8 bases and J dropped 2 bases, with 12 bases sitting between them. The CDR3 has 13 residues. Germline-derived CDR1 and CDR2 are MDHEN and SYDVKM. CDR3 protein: CASSAGFNYGYTF. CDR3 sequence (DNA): TGTGCCAGCTCCGCGGGGTTCAACTATGGCTACACCTTC.

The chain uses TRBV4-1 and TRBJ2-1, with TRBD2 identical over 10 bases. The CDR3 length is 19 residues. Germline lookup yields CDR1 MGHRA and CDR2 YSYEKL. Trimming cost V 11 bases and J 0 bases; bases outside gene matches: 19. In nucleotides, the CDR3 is TGCGCCTCAGGACGGCTAGCGGGGGATACCATGAGCTCCTACAATGAGCAGTTCTTC. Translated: CASGRLAGDTMSSYNEQFF.

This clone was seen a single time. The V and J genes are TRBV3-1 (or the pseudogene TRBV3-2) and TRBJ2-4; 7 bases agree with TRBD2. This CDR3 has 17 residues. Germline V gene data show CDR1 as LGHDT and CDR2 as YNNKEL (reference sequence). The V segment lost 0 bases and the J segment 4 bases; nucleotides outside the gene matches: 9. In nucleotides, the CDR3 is TGTGCCAGCAGCCAAGATGGGAGGGGCAAACCAAAAAACATTCAGTACTTC. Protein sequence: CASSQDGRGKPKNIQYF.

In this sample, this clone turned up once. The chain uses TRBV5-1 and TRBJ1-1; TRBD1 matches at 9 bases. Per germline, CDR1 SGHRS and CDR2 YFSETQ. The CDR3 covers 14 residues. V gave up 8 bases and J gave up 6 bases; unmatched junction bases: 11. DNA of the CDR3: TGCGCCAGTACGCCGGGACAGGGTATCTCTGAAGCTTTCTTT. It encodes CASTPGQGISEAFF. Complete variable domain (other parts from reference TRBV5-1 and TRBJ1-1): KAGVTQTPRYLIKTRGQQVTLSCSPISGHRSVSWYQQTPGQGLQFLFEYFSETQRNKGNFPGRFSGRQFSNSRSEMNVSTLELGDSALYLCASTPGQGISEAFFGQGTRLTVV.

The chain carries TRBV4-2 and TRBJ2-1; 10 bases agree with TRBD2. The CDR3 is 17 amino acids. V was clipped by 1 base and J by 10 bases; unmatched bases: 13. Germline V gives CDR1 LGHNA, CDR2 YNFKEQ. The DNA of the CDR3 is TGTGCCAGCAGCCAAGGAATAGCGGGGGGCCGAGGGTGGGAGCAGTTCTTC. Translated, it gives CASSQGIAGGRGWEQFF.

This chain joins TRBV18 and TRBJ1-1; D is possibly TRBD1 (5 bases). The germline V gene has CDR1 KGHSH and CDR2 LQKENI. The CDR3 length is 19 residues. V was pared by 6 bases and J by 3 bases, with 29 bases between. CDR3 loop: CASSLLLIGARGRDTEAFF. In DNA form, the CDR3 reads TGTGCCAGCTCTCTACTTCTGATCGGGGCGCGGGGAAGAGACACTGAAGCTTTCTTT. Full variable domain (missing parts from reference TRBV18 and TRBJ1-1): NAGVMQNPRHLVRRRGQEARLRCSPMKGHSHVYWYRQLPEEGLKFMVYLQKENIIDESGMPKERFSAEFPKEGPSILRIQQVVRGDSAAYFCASSLLLIGARGRDTEAFFGQGTRLTVV.

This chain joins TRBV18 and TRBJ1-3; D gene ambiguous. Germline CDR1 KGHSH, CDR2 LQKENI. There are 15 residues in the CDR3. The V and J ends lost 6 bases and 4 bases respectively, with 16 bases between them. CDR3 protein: CASSPFPGAGNTIYF. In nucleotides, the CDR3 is TGTGCCAGCTCTCCCTTCCCTGGTGCGGGAAACACCATATATTTT.

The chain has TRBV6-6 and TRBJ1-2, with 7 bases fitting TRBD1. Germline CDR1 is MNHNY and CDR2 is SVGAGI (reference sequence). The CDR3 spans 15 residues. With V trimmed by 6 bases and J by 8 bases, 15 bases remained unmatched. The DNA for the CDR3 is TGTGCCAGCAGCCAAAGACAGGGATGGCCTTCCGGCTACACCTTC. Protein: CASSQRQGWPSGYTF.

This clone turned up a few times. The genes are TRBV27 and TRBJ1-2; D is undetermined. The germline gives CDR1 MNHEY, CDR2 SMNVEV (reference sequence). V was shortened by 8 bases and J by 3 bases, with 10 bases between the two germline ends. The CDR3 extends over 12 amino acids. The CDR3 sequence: CASRREDYGYTF. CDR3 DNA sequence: TGTGCCAGCCGGAGGGAGGACTATGGCTACACCTTC.

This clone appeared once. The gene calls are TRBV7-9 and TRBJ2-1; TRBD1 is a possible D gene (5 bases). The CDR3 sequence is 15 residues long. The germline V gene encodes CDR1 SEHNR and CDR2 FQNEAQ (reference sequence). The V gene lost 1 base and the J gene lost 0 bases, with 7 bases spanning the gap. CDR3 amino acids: CASSLGQFSYNEQFF. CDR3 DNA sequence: TGTGCCAGCAGCTTAGGACAGTTCTCCTACAATGAGCAGTTCTTC.

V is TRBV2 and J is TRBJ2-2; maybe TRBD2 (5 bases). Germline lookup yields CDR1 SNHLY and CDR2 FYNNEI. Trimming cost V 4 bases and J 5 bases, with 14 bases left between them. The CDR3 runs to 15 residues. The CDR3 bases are TGTGCCAGCAGTGTCCTTTTTCCGGGGACCGGGGAGCTGTTTTTT. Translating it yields CASSVLFPGTGELFF. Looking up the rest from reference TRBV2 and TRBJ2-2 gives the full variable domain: EPEVTQTPSHQVTQMGQEVILRCVPISNHLYFYWYRQILGQKVEFLVSFYNNEISEKSEIFDDQFSVERPDGSNFTLKIRSTKLEDSAMYFCASSVLFPGTGELFFGEGSRLTVL.

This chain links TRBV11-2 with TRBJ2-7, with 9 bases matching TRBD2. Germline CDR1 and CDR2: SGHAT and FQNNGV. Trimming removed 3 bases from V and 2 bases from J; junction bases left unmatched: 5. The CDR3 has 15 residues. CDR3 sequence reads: CASSFLAGGTYEQYF. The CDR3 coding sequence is TGTGCCAGCAGCTTCCTCGCGGGGGGGACCTACGAGCAGTACTTC.

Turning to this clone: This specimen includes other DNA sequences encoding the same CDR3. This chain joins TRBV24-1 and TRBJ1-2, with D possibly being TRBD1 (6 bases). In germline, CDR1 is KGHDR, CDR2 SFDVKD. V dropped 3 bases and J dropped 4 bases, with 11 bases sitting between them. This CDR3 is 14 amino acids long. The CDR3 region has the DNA TGTGCCACCAGTGATCAGCGACAGGCCTATGGCTACACCTTC. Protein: CATSDQRQAYGYTF.

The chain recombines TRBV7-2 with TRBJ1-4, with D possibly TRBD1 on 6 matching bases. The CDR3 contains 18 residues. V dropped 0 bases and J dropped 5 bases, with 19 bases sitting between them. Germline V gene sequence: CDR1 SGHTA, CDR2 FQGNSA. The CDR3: CASSLAGRGKIDNEKLFF. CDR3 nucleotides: TGTGCCAGCAGCTTAGCGGGGAGGGGGAAGATCGACAATGAAAAACTGTTTTTT.

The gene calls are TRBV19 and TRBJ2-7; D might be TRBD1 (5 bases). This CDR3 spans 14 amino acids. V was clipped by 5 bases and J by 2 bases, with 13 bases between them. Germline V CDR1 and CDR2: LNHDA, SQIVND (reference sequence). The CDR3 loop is CASSLGPGPYEQYF. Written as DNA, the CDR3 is TGTGCCAGTAGTTTGGGGCCCGGACCCTACGAGCAGTACTTC.